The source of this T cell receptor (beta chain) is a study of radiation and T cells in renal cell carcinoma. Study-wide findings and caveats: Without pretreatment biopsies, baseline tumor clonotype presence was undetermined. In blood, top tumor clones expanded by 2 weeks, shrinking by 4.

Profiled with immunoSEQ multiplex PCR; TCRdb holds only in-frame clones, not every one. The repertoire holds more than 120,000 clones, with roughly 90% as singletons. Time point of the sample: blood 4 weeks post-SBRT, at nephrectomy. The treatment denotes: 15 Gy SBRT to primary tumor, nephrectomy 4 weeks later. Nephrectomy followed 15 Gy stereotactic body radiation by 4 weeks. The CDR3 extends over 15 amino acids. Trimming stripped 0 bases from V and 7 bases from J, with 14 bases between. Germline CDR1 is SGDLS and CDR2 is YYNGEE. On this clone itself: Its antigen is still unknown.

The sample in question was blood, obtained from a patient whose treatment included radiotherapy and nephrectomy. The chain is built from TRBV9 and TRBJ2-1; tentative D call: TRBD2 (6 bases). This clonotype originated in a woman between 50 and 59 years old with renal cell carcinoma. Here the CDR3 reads CASSVEGRGGNEQFF. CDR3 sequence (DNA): TGTGCCAGCAGCGTAGAGGGTAGGGGAGGTAATGAGCAGTTCTTC.